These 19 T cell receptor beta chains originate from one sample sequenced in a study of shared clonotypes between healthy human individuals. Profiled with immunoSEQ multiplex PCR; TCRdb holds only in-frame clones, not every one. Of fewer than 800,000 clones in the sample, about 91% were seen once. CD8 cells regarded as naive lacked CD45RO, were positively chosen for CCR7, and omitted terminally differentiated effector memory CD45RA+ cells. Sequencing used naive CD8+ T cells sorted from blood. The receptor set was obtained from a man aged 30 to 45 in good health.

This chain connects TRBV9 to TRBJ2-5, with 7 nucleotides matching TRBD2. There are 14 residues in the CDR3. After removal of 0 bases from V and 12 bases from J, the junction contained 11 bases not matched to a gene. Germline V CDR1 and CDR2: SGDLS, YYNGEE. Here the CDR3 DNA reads TGTGCCAGCAGCGTAGCTCCTAGCGGAGCCCCTAAGTACTTC. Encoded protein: CASSVAPSGAPKYF. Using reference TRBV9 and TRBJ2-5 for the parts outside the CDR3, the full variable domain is DSGVTQTPKHLITATGQRVTLRCSPRSGDLSVYWYQQSLDQGLQFLIQYYNGEERAKGNILERFSAQQFPDLHSELNLSSLELGDSALYFCASSVAPSGAPKYFGPGTRLLVL.

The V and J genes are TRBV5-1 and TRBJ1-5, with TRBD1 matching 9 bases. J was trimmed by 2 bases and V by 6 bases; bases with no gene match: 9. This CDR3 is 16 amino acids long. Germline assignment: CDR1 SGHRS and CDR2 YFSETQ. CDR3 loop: CASTTGGPWGNQPQHF. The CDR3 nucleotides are TGCGCCAGCACCACAGGGGGCCCTTGGGGCAATCAGCCCCAGCATTTT.

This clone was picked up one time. CDR3 sequence reads: CASSFPGTANTEAFF. The CDR3 nucleotides are TGTGCCAGCAGCTTCCCTGGGACAGCGAACACTGAAGCTTTCTTT. The V gene is TRBV7-2, the J gene TRBJ1-1; TRBD1 aligns across 7 bases. Germline assignment: CDR1 SGHTA and CDR2 FQGNSA. CDR3 length: 15 amino acids. The junction had 5 bases not matched to a gene; V was cut back by 3 bases and J by 1 base.

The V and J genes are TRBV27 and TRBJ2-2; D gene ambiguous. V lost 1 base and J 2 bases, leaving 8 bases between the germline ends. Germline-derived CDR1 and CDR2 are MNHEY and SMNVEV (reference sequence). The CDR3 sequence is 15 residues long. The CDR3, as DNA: TGTGCCAGCAGTTTATACCTAACAAACACCGGGGAGCTGTTTTTT. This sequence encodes CASSLYLTNTGELFF.

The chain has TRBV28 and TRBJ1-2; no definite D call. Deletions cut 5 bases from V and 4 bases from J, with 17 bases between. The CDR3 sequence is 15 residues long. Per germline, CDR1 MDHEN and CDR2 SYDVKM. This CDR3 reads CASSLTPGEGYGYTF. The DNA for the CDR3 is TGTGCCAGCAGTCTCACGCCAGGAGAAGGCTATGGCTACACCTTC.

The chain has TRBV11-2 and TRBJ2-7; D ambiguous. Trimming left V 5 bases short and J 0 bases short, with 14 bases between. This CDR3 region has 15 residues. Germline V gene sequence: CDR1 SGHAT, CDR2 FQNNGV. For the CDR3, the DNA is TGTGCCAGCAGCCCCCTGGGCCCTAGCTCCTACGAGCAGTACTTC. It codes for CASSPLGPSSYEQYF. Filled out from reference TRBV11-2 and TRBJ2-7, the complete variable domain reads EAGVAQSPRYKIIEKRQSVAFWCNPISGHATLYWYQQILGQGPKLLIQFQNNGVVDDSQLPKDRFSAERLKGVDSTLKIQPAKLEDSAVYLCASSPLGPSSYEQYFGPGTRLTVT.

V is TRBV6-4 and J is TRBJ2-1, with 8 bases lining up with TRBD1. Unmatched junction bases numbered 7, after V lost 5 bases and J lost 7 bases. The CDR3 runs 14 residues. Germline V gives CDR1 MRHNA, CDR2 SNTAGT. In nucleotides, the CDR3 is TGTGCCAGCAGTCCAGGGGGCGGGAAGAATGAGCAGTTCTTC. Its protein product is CASSPGGGKNEQFF.

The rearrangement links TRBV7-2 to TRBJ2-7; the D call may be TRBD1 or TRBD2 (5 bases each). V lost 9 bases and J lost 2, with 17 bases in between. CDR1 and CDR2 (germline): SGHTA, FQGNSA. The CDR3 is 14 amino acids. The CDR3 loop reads CASYSGTNPYEQYF. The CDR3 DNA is TGTGCCAGTTATTCCGGGACGAACCCCTACGAGCAGTACTTC. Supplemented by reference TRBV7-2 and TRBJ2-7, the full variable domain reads GAGVSQSPSNKVTEKGKDVELRCDPISGHTALYWYRQSLGQGLEFLIYFQGNSAPDKSGLPSDRFSAERTGGSVSTLTIQRTQQEDSAVYLCASYSGTNPYEQYFGPGTRLTVT.

CDR3 in amino acids: CASSELGSTEPYNEQFF. The CDR3, as DNA: TGTGCCAGCAGTGAACTAGGAAGTACAGAGCCTTACAATGAGCAGTTCTTC. The chain employs TRBV25-1 and TRBJ2-1; the D is unclear. Trimming pared 2 bases from V and 4 bases from J, leaving 18 bases between. From germline, CDR1 is MGHDK and CDR2 SYGVNS. CDR3 length equals 17 residues.

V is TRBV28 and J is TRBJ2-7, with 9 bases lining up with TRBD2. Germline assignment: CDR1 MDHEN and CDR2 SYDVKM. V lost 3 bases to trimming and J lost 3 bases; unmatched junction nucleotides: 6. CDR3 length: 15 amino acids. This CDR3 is CASSLTSGDVYEQYF. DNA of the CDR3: TGTGCCAGCAGTTTGACTAGCGGAGATGTCTACGAGCAGTACTTC.

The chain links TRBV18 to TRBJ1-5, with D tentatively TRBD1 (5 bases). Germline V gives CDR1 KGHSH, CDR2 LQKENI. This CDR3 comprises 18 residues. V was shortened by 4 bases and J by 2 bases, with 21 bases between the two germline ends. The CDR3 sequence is CASSRIEQVLRGNQPQHF. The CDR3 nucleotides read TGTGCCAGCTCACGCATCGAACAGGTCCTAAGGGGCAATCAGCCCCAGCATTTT.

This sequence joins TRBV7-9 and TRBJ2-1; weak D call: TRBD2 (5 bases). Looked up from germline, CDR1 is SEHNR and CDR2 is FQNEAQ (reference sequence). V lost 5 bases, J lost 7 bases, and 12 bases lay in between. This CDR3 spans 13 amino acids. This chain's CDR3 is CASSLLSGNEQFF. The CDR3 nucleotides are TGTGCCAGCAGCCTTCTATCGGGGAATGAGCAGTTCTTC.

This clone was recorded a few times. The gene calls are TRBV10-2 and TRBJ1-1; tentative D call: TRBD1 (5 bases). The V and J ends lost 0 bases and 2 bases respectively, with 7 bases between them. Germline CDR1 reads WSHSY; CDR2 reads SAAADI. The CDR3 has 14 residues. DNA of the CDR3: TGCGCCAGCAGTGAGTCTGGGGGAAACACTGAAGCTTTCTTT. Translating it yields CASSESGGNTEAFF.

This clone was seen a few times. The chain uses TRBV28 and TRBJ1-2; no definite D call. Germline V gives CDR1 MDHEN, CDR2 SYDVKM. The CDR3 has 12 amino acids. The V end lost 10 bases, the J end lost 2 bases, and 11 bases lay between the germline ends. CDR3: CATRPGNYGYTF. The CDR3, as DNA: TGTGCCACCAGACCGGGGAACTATGGCTACACCTTC.

The CDR3 DNA is TGCGCCAGCAGCCAAGTTCGGAGTGGGGACTACGAGCAGTACTTC. Translation gives CASSQVRSGDYEQYF. The chain carries TRBV4-1 and TRBJ2-7; no clear D. V gave up 1 base and J gave up 3 bases, with 13 bases separating them. This CDR3 spans 15 amino acids. Germline CDR1 and CDR2: MGHRA and YSYEKL.

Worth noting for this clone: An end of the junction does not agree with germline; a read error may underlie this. DNA of the CDR3: TGTGCTAGCAGCTTACTAGAGTCAGGGAACAATGAGCAGTTCTTC. Amino acids: CASSLLESGNNEQFF. V gene TRBV7-7 combines with J gene TRBJ2-1; the D gene could be TRBD1 or TRBD2 (5 bases each). Germline lookup yields CDR1 SSHAT and CDR2 FNYEAQ (reference sequence). CDR3 size: 15 residues.

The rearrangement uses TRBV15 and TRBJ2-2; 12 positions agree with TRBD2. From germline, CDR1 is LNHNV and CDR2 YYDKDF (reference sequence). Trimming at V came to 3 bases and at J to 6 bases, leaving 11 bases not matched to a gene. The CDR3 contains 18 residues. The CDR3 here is CATSSGVLAGGSAGELFF. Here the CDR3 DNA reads TGTGCCACCAGCAGTGGGGTTCTAGCGGGAGGGTCGGCCGGGGAGCTGTTTTTT.

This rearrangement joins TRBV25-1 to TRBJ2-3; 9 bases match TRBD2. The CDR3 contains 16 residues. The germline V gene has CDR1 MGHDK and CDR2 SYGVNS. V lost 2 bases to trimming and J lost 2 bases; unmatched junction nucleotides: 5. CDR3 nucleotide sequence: TGTGCCAGCAGTGAAGGACTAGCGAAAATCACAGATACGCAGTATTTT. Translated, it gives CASSEGLAKITDTQYF.

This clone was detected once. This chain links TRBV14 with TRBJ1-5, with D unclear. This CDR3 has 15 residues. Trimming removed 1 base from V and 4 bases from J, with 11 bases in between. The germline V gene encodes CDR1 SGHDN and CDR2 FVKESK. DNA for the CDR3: TGTGCCAGCAGCCAAGGTATGGGAGTTAATCAGCCCCAGCATTTT. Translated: CASSQGMGVNQPQHF.